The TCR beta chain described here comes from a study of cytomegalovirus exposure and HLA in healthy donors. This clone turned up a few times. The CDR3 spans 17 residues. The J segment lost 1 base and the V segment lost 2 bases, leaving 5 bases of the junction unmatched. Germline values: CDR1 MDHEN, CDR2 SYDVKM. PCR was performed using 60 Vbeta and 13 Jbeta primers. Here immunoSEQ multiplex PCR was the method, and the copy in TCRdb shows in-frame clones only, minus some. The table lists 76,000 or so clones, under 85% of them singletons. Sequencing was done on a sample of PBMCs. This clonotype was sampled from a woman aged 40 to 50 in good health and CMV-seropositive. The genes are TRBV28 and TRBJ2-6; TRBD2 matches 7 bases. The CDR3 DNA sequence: TGTGCCAGCAGTTTAAGAGCGGGACTATCTGGGGCCAACGTCCTGACTTTC. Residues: CASSLRAGLSGANVLTF.